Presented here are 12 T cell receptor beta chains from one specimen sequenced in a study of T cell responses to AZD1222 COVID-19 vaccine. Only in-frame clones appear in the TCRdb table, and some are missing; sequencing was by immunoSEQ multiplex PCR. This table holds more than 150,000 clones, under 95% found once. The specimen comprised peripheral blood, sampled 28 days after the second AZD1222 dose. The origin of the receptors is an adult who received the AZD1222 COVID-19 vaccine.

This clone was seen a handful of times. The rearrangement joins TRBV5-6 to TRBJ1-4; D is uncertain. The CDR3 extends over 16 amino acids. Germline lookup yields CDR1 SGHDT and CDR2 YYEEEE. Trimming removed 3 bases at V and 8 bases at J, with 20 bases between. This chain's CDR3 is CASSSRMRSLQEKLFF. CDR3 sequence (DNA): TGTGCCAGCAGCTCCCGAATGAGGTCGCTCCAGGAAAAACTGTTTTTT. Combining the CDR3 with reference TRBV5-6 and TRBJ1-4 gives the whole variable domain DAGVTQSPTHLIKTRGQQVTLRCSPKSGHDTVSWYQQALGQGPQFIFQYYEEEERQRGNFPDRFSGHQFPNYSSELNVNALLLGDSALYLCASSSRMRSLQEKLFFGSGTQLSVL.

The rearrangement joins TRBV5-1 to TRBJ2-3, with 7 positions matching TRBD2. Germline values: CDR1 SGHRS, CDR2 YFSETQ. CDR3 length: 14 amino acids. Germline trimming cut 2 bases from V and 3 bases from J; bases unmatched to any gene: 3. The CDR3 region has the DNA TGCGCCAGCAGCTTTAACGGGGGGACAGATACGCAGTATTTT. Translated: CASSFNGGTDTQYF.

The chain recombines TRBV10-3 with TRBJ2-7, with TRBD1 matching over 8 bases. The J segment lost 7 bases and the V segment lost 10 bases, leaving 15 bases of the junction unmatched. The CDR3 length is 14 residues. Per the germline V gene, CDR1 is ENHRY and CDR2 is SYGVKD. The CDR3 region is CATGSGTGRKEQYF. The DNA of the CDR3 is TGTGCCACCGGGTCCGGGACAGGTCGCAAAGAGCAGTACTTC.

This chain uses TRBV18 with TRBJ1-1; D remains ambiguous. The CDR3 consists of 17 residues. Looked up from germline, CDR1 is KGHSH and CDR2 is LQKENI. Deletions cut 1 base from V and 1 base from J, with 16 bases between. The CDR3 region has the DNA TGTGCCAGCTCACCACTTCTAGGTGGTAAGGCGAACACTGAAGCTTTCTTT. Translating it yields CASSPLLGGKANTEAFF.

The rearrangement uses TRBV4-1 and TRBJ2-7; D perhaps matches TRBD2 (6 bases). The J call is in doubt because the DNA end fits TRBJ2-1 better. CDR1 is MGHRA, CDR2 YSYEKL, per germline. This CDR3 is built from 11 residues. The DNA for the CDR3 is TGCGCCAGCAGCCAAGCGCGGGGGCAGTTCTTC. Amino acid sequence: CASSQARGQFF.

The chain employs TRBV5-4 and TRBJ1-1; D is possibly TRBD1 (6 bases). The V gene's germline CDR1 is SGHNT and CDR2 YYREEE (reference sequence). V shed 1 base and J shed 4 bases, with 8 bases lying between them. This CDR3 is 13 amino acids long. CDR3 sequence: CASSLRGPTEAFF. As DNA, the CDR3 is TGTGCCAGCAGCTTGCGGGGGCCCACTGAAGCTTTCTTT.

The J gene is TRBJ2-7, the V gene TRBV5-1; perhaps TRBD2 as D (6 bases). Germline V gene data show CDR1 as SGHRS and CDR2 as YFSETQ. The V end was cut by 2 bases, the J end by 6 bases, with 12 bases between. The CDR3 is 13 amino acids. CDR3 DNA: TGCGCCAGCAGCTTAGGAGGGGCGGGCGAGCAGTACTTC. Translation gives CASSLGGAGEQYF.

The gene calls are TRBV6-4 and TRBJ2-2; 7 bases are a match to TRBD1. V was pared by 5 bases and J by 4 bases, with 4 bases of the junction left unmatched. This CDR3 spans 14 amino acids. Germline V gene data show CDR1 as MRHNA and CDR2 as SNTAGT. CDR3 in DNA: TGTGCCAGCAGTACAGGGGAAGGCACCGGGGAGCTGTTTTTT. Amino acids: CASSTGEGTGELFF.

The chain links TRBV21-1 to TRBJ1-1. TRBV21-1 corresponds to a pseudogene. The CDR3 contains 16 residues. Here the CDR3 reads CASSKGPSGSDTEAFF. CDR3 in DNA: TGTGCCAGCAGCAAAGGGCCCTCAGGGAGTGACACTGAAGCTTTCTTT.

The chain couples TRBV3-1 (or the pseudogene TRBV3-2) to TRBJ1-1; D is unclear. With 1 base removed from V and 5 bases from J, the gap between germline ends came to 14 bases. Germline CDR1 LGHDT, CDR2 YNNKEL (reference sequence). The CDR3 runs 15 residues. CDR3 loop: CASSQVWPTGTEAFF. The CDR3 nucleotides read TGTGCCAGCAGCCAAGTTTGGCCTACGGGGACTGAAGCTTTCTTT.

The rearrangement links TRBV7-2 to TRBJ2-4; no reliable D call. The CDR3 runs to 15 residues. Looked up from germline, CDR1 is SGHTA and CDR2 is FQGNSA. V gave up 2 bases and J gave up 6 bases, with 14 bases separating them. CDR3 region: CASSLNRQVSNIQYF. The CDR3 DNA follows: TGTGCCAGCAGCTTAAACAGACAAGTCTCAAACATTCAGTACTTC.

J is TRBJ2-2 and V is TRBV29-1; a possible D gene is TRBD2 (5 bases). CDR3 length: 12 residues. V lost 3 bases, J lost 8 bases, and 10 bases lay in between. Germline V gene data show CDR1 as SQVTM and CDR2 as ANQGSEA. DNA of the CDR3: TGCAGCGTTGACCTCGGAGGAGGGGAGCTGTTTTTT. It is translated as CSVDLGGGELFF.